Listed here is a single T cell receptor beta chain. Its antigen is undetermined. This entry comes from a study of T cell responses to AZD1222 COVID-19 vaccine. Study-wide results and limits: The donor cohort was predominantly white British with a female majority, and clonal diversity may have been underestimated.

Germline assignment: CDR1 MDHEN and CDR2 SYDVKM. The CDR3 spans 10 residues. V was clipped by 4 bases and J by 11 bases, with 5 bases between them. Produced via immunoSEQ multiplex PCR; TCRdb's table is partial and in-frame only. The sample records roughly 150,000 clones, 80% to 95% being singletons. V gene TRBV28 combines with J gene TRBJ2-2; D is unresolved. The sample consisted of peripheral blood, taken on day 0 of AZD1222 vaccination. The clonotype comes from an adult in good health. The CDR3 DNA sequence: TGTGCCAGCAGTTCCCTCGAGCTGTTTTTT. This gives the protein CASSSLELFF.